This T cell receptor (beta chain) was recorded in a study of control samples from healthy donors and cancer patients. This CDR3 contains 15 residues. V shed 0 bases and J shed 6 bases, with 13 bases lying between them. Germline CDR1 reads MNHNY; CDR2 reads SVGAGI (reference sequence). Sequencing was performed with immunoSEQ multiplex PCR; in TCRdb, only in-frame clones are kept and a portion is missing. The sample has under 450,000 clones; 80% to 95% are singletons. Sequenced sample: PBMCs. This receptor was obtained from a man in his forties with head and neck cancer. The J gene is TRBJ2-3, the V gene TRBV6-6; D is perhaps TRBD1 (5 bases). CDR3 sequence: CASSYSSGYSDTQYF. CDR3 nucleotide sequence: TGTGCCAGCAGTTACTCCTCAGGGTATTCGGATACGCAGTATTTT.